This T cell receptor (beta chain) was identified during a study of blood T cells in healthy people across ages. This CDR3 has 18 residues. The junction had 12 bases not matched to a gene; V was cut back by 2 bases and J by 2 bases. The germline V gene encodes CDR1 MNHEY and CDR2 SVGAGI. Ten or more counts support this clonotype. It was with a sample-barcoded 5' primer and a J-beta primer mix that a second PCR of about 6 to 12 cycles was run. Each CDR3 protein is one row after TCRdb ran MiXCR on the 5' RACE reads. The repertoire consists of some 1.5 million distinct CDR3 sequences, with under 30% occurring once and the leading ten covering approximately 7.7%.

The sequenced material came from blood. The origin of this receptor is a woman in her thirties in good health. The rearrangement joins TRBV6-5 to TRBJ2-3, with 8 positions matching TRBD2. The chain's CDR3 is CASSYSTVAGRDTDTQYF. CDR3 nucleotides: TGTGCCAGCAGTTACAGTACGGTAGCGGGAAGAGACACAGATACGCAGTATTTT.